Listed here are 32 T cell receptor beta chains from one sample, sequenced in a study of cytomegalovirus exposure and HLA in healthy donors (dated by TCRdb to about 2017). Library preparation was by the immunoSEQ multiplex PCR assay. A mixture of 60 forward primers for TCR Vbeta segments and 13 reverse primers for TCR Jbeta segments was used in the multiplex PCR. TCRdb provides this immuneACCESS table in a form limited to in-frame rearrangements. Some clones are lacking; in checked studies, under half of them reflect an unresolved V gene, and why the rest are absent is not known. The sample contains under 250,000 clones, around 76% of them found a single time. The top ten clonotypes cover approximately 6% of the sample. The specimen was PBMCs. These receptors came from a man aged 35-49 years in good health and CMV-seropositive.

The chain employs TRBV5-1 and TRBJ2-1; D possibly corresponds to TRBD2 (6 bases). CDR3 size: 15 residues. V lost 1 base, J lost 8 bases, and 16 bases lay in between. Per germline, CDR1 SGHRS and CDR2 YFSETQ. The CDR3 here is CASSLIREHNDEQFF. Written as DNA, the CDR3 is TGCGCCAGCAGCTTGATCCGGGAGCATAACGATGAGCAGTTCTTC.

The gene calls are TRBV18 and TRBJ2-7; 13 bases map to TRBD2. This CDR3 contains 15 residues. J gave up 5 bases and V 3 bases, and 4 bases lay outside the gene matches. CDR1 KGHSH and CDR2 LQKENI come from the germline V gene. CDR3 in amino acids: CASSPSGLAGNEQYF. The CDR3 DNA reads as TGTGCCAGCTCACCCTCGGGACTAGCGGGAAACGAGCAGTACTTC.

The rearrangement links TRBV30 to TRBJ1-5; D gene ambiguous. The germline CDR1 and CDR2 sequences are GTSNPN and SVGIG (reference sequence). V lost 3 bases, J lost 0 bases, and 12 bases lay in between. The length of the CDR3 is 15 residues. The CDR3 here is CAWSPTEYSNQPQHF. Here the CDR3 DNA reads TGTGCCTGGAGCCCGACGGAGTATAGCAATCAGCCCCAGCATTTT.

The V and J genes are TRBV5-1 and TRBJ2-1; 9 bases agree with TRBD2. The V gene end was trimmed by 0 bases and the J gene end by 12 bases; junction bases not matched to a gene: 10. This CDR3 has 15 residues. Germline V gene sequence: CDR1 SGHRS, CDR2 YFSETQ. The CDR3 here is CASSLGTSDRGRQFF. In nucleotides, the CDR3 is TGCGCCAGCAGCTTGGGGACTAGCGATCGGGGGAGGCAGTTCTTC.

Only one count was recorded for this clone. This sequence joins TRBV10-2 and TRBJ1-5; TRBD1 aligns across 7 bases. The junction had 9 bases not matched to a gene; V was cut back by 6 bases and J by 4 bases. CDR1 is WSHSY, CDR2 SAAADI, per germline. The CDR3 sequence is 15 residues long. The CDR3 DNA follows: TGCGCCAGCAGCCGCACAGGGGTAAATAATCAGCCCCAGCATTTT. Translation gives CASSRTGVNNQPQHF.

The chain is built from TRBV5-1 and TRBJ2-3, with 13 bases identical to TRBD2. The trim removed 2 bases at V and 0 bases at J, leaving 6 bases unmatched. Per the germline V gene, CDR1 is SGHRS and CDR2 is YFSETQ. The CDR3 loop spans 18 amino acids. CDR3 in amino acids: CASSFYKGLAGSTDTQYF. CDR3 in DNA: TGCGCCAGCAGCTTCTATAAGGGACTAGCGGGAAGCACAGATACGCAGTATTTT.

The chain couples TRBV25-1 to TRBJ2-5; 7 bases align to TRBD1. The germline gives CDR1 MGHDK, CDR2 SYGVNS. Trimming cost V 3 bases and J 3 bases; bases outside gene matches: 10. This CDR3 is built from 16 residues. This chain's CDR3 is CASSDLRQGSKETQYF. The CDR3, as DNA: TGTGCCAGCAGTGACCTCAGACAGGGTAGTAAAGAGACCCAGTACTTC.

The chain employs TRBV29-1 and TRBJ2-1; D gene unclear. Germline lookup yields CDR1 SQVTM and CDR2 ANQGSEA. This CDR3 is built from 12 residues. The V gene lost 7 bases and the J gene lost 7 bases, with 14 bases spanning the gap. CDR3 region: CSAIITGNEQFF. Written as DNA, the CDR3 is TGCAGCGCCATCATAACCGGGAATGAGCAGTTCTTC.

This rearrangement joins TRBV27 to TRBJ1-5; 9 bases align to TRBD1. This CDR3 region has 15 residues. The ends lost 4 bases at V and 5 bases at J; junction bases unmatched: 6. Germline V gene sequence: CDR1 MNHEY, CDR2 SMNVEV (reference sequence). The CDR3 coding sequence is TGTGCCAGCAGTTCGCTACAGGGGGCCGATCAGCCCCAGCATTTT. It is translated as CASSSLQGADQPQHF.

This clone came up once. In DNA, the CDR3 is TGTGCCACCAGCAGAGGGGGCGGGACAGGGGGTACCAATGAGCAGTTCTTC. It specifies CATSRGGGTGGTNEQFF. V is TRBV15 and J is TRBJ2-1; 11 nucleotides agree with TRBD1. Trimming removed 1 base from V and 6 bases from J; junction bases left unmatched: 8. The CDR3 runs 17 residues. CDR1 LNHNV and CDR2 YYDKDF come from the germline V gene (reference sequence).

Written as DNA, the CDR3 is TGCAGCGTTGAAGGGGCGGGAGGGCCGAATGAGCAGTTCTTC. It translates to CSVEGAGGPNEQFF. The chain is built from TRBV29-1 and TRBJ2-1; 9 positions agree with TRBD2. J lost 7 bases, V lost 1 base, and 5 bases had no gene match. The length of the CDR3 is 14 residues. The V gene's germline CDR1 is SQVTM and CDR2 ANQGSEA.

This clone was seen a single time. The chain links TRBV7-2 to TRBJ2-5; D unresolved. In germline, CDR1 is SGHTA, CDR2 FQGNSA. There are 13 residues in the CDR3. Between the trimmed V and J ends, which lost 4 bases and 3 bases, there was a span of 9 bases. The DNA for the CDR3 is TGTGCCAGCAGCTGGAACCTAGAAGAGACCCAGTACTTC. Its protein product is CASSWNLEETQYF.

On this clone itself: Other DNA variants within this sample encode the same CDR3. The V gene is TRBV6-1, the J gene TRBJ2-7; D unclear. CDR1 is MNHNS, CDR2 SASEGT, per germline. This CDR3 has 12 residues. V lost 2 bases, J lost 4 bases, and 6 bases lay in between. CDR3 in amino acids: CASSELLYEQYF. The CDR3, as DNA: TGTGCCAGCAGTGAATTACTGTACGAGCAGTACTTC.

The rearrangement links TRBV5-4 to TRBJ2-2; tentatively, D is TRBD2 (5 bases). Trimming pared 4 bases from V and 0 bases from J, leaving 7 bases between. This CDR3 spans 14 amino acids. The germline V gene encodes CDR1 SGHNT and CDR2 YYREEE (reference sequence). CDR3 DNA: TGTGCCAGCAGCCGGGAAGCGAACACCGGGGAGCTGTTTTTT. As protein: CASSREANTGELFF.

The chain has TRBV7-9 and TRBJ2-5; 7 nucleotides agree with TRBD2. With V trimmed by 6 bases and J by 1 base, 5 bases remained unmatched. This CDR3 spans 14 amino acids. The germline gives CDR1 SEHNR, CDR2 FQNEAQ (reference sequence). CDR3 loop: CASRSGTTQETQYF. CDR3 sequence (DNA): TGTGCCAGCAGGTCGGGGACTACCCAAGAGACCCAGTACTTC.

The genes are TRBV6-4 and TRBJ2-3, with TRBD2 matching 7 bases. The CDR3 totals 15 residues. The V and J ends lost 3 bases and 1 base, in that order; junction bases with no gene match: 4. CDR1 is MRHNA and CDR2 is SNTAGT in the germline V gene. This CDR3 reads CASSDGLAGTDTQYF. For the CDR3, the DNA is TGTGCCAGCAGTGATGGTCTAGCGGGCACAGATACGCAGTATTTT.

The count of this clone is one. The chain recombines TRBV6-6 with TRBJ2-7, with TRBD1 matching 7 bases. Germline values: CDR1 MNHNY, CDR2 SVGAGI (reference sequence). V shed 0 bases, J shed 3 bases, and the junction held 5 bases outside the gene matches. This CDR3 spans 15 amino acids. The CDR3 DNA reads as TGTGCCAGCAGTTACTCGGGCGACAGGGTCTACGAGCAGTACTTC. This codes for CASSYSGDRVYEQYF.

The DNA of the CDR3 is TGTGCCAGCAGCCCTCCCGGACTAGCGGGAGGCAAGACAGATACGCAGTATTTT. Residues: CASSPPGLAGGKTDTQYF. The chain carries TRBV4-2 and TRBJ2-3; TRBD2 agrees at 14 bases. Germline lookup yields CDR1 LGHNA and CDR2 YNFKEQ. Losses at the gene ends were 4 bases for V and 3 bases for J; bases not matched to a gene: 9. The CDR3 is 18 residues long.

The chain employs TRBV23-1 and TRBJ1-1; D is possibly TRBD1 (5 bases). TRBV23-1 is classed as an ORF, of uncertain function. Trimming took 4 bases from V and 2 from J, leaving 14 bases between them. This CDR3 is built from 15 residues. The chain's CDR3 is CASSLKGRGNTEAFF. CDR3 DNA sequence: TGCGCCAGCAGTCTAAAGGGAAGGGGAAACACTGAAGCTTTCTTT.

CDR3: CASSSTGKTEAFF. The CDR3 region has the DNA TGTGCCAGCAGTTCGACAGGGAAAACTGAAGCTTTCTTT. The rearrangement joins TRBV27 to TRBJ1-1; TRBD1 aligns across 7 bases. The J segment lost 5 bases and the V segment lost 4 bases, leaving 4 bases of the junction unmatched. The V gene's germline CDR1 is MNHEY and CDR2 SMNVEV (reference sequence). The CDR3 is 13 amino acids.

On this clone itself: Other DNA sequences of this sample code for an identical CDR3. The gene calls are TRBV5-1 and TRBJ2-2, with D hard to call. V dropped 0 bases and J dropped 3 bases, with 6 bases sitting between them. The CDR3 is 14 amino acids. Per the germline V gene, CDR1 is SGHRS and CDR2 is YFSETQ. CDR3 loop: CASSLAGDTGELFF. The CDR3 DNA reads TGCGCCAGCAGCTTGGCTGGAGACACCGGGGAGCTGTTTTTT.

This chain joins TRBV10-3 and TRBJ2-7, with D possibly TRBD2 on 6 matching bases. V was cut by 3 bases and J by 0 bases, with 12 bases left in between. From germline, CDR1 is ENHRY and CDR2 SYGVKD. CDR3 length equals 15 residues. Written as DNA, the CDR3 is TGTGCCATCAGTGAATGGAGGGCAGACTCCTACGAGCAGTACTTC. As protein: CAISEWRADSYEQYF.

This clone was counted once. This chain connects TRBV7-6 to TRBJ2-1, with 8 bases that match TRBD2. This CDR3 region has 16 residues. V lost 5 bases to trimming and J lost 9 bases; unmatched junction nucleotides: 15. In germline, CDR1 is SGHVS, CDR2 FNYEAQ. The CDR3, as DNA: TGTGCCAGCAGCGGGGGGGGCGGGAGGCCACTCAGTGAGCAGTTCTTC. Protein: CASSGGGGRPLSEQFF.

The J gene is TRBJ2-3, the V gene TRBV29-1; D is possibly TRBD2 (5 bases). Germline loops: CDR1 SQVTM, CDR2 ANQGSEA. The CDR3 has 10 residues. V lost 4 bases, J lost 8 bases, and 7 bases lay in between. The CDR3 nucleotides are TGCAGCGTTGGGGCGGGTACGCAGTATTTT. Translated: CSVGAGTQYF.

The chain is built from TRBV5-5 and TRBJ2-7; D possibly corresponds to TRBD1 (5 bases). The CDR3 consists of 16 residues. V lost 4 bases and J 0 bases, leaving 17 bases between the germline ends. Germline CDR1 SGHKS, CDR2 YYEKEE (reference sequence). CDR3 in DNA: TGTGCCAGCAGCCCGGAGCAGGGTACAAGCTCCTACGAGCAGTACGTC. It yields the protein CASSPEQGTSSYEQYV.

CDR3 residues: CAFDSQPQHF. In nucleotides, the CDR3 is TGTGCCTTCGACAGCCAGCCCCAGCATTTT. The rearrangement joins TRBV5-6 to TRBJ1-5; possible D gene TRBD1, 5 bases. This CDR3 has 10 amino acids. CDR1 and CDR2 (germline): SGHDT, YYEEEE. The germline V and J ends were trimmed by 10 bases and 7 bases, with 9 bases remaining between them. The full variable domain, in which reference TRBV5-6 and TRBJ1-5 provide the parts outside the CDR3, is DAGVTQSPTHLIKTRGQQVTLRCSPKSGHDTVSWYQQALGQGPQFIFQYYEEEERQRGNFPDRFSGHQFPNYSSELNVNALLLGDSALYLCAFDSQPQHFGDGTRLSIL.

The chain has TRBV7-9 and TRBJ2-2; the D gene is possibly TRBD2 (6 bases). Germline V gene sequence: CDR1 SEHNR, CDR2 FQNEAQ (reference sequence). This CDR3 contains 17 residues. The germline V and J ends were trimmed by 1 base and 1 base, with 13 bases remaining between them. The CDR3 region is CASSLGRVTGNTGELFF. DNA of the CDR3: TGTGCCAGCAGCTTAGGGAGGGTAACGGGGAACACCGGGGAGCTGTTTTTT.

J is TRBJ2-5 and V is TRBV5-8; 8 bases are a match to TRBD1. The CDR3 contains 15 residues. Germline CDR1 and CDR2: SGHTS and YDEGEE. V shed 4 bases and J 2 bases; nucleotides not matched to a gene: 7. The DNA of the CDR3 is TGTGCCAGCAGCCCCCGACAGGGGTTACAAGAGACCCAGTACTTC. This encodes CASSPRQGLQETQYF.

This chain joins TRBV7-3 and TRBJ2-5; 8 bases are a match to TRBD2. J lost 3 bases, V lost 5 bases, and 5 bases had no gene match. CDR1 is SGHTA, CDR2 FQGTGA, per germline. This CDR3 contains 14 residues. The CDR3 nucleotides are TGTGCCAGCAGCCTAGGGCGGGGGGAAGAGACCCAGTACTTC. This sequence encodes CASSLGRGEETQYF.

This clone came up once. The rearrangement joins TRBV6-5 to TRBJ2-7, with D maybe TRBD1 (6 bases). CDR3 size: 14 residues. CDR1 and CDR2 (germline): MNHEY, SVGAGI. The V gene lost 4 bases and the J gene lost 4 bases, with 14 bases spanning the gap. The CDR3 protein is CASSSPGARYEQYF. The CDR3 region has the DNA TGTGCCAGCAGTTCGCCAGGGGCAAGGTACGAGCAGTACTTC.

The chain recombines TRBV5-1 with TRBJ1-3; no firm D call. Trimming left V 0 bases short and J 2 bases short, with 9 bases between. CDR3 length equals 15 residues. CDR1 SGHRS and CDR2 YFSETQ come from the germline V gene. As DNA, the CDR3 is TGCGCCAGCAGCTTGGACGGGTCCCCTGGAAACACCATATATTTT. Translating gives CASSLDGSPGNTIYF.

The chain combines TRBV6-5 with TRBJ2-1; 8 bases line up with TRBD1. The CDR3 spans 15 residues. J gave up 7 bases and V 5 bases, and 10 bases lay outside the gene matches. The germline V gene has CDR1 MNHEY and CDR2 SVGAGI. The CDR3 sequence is CASSIDRGGLNEQFF. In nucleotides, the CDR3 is TGTGCCAGCAGTATAGACAGGGGAGGTCTGAATGAGCAGTTCTTC.